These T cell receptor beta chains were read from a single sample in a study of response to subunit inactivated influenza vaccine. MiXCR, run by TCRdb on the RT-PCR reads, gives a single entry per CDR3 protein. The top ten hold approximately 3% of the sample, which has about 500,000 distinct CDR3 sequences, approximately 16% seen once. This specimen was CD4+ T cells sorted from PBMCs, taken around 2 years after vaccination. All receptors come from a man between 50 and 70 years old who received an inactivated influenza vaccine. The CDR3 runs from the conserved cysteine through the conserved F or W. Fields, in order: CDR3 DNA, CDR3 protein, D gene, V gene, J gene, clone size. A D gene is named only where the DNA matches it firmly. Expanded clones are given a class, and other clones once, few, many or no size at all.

cdr3_nt: TGTGCCAGCAGCCGTGCATGGGGCACCGGGGAGCTGTTTTTT
cdr3_aa: CASSRAWGTGELFF
d_call: -
v_call: TRBV6-1
j_call: TRBJ2-2
clone_size: few

cdr3_nt: TGCAGCGTTGAAGAGATGGGGGGATTT
cdr3_aa: CSVEEMGGF
d_call: -
v_call: TRBV29-1
j_call: TRBJ1-1
clone_size: few

cdr3_nt: TGTGCCAGCAGCTTTGGACAGGGTCGGCAAGAGACCCAGTACTTC
cdr3_aa: CASSFGQGRQETQYF
d_call: TRBD1
v_call: TRBV7-9
j_call: TRBJ2-5
clone_size: many

cdr3_nt: TGCAGCGTTGGGACAAGAGGCACAGATACGCAGTATTTT
cdr3_aa: CSVGTRGTDTQYF
d_call: -
v_call: TRBV29-1
j_call: TRBJ2-3
clone_size: many

cdr3_nt: TGTGCCACCAGTGATTTTGGGAGCACCGGGGAGCTGTTTTTT
cdr3_aa: CATSDFGSTGELFF
d_call: -
v_call: TRBV24-1
j_call: TRBJ2-2
clone_size: -

cdr3_nt: TGTGCCAGCAGCTTGGTACCTAGCCGAGAGACCCAGTACTTC
cdr3_aa: CASSLVPSRETQYF
d_call: -
v_call: TRBV5-5
j_call: TRBJ2-5
clone_size: few

cdr3_nt: TGTGCCAGCAGTTTAACCCGGTCGACGCAGCCCCAGCATTTT
cdr3_aa: CASSLTRSTQPQHF
d_call: -
v_call: TRBV12-3/TRBV12-4
j_call: TRBJ1-5
clone_size: few

cdr3_nt: TGTGCCAGCAGCTTAGACCCTCTAAAGACCGGGGAGCTGTTTTTT
cdr3_aa: CASSLDPLKTGELFF
d_call: -
v_call: TRBV11-2
j_call: TRBJ2-2
clone_size: -

cdr3_nt: TGTGCCAGCAGCCACCAGGGACAGGGGGCCTACGAGCAGTACTTC
cdr3_aa: CASSHQGQGAYEQYF
d_call: TRBD1
v_call: TRBV4-2
j_call: TRBJ2-7
clone_size: few

cdr3_nt: TGTGCCTGGAGGACCGGGATGTACGAGCAGTACTTC
cdr3_aa: CAWRTGMYEQYF
d_call: -
v_call: TRBV30
j_call: TRBJ2-7
clone_size: -

cdr3_nt: TGCAGTGCTTGGACTAGCGGGAGTCTTCATGAGCAGTTCTTC
cdr3_aa: CSAWTSGSLHEQFF
d_call: TRBD2
v_call: TRBV20-1
j_call: TRBJ2-1
clone_size: -

cdr3_nt: TGTGCGTCATCTGGGTATGATCAGCCCCAGCATTTT
cdr3_aa: CASSGYDQPQHF
d_call: -
v_call: TRBV28
j_call: TRBJ1-5
clone_size: few

cdr3_nt: TGTGCCAGCAGACAGGATAGCGGGAGGGCACTGGAGCAGTTCTTC
cdr3_aa: CASRQDSGRALEQFF
d_call: TRBD2
v_call: TRBV12-3/TRBV12-4
j_call: TRBJ2-1
clone_size: -

cdr3_nt: TGTGCCACCAGTGATTCTATGACGAACACCGGGGAGCTGTTTTTT
cdr3_aa: CATSDSMTNTGELFF
d_call: -
v_call: TRBV24-1
j_call: TRBJ2-2
clone_size: few

cdr3_nt: TGTGCCAGCACTTCGAGGACTAGCGGGGTTAAGTACGAGCAGTACTTC
cdr3_aa: CASTSRTSGVKYEQYF
d_call: TRBD2
v_call: TRBV6-2/TRBV6-3
j_call: TRBJ2-7
clone_size: few

cdr3_nt: TGTGCCAGCAGTCTAGGACAGGGCCTTGAAGCTTTCTTT
cdr3_aa: CASSLGQGLEAFF
d_call: TRBD1
v_call: TRBV12-3/TRBV12-4
j_call: TRBJ1-1
clone_size: few

cdr3_nt: TGTGCCAGCAGCAGGGGGGACTCGGGTGGCTACGAGCAGTACTTC
cdr3_aa: CASSRGDSGGYEQYF
d_call: -
v_call: TRBV7-9
j_call: TRBJ2-7
clone_size: once

cdr3_nt: TGCAGTGCTAGAGATCCCCTAGGGGGCGATGAGCAGTTCTTC
cdr3_aa: CSARDPLGGDEQFF
d_call: TRBD1
v_call: TRBV20-1
j_call: TRBJ2-1
clone_size: few

cdr3_nt: TGTGCCAGCAGAACTTTGGTCAGCACCGGGGAGCTGTTTTTT
cdr3_aa: CASRTLVSTGELFF
d_call: -
v_call: TRBV7-2
j_call: TRBJ2-2
clone_size: few

cdr3_nt: TGTGCCAGCAGCTCCTACTCCGGTTCACCCCTCCACTTT
cdr3_aa: CASSSYSGSPLHF
d_call: -
v_call: TRBV7-6
j_call: TRBJ1-6
clone_size: few

cdr3_nt: TGCGCCAGCAGCTCCCAGGGGCCCCGGGAGACCCAGTACTTC
cdr3_aa: CASSSQGPRETQYF
d_call: -
v_call: TRBV5-1
j_call: TRBJ2-5
clone_size: -

cdr3_nt: TGTGCCAGCAGCCAAGAACCTAGCGGTAAAGAGACCCAGTACTTC
cdr3_aa: CASSQEPSGKETQYF
d_call: TRBD2
v_call: TRBV3-1
j_call: TRBJ2-5
clone_size: few

cdr3_nt: TGTGCCAGCAGTTTACGGGGGGCCTACTATGGCTACACCTTC
cdr3_aa: CASSLRGAYYGYTF
d_call: -
v_call: TRBV28
j_call: TRBJ1-2
clone_size: -

cdr3_nt: TGTGCCTGGAAACCGACCCCTGGGTCCTACGAGCAGTACTTC
cdr3_aa: CAWKPTPGSYEQYF
d_call: -
v_call: TRBV30
j_call: TRBJ2-7
clone_size: -

cdr3_nt: TGTGCCAGCAGACGTACAGGCGCAGATACGCAGTATTTT
cdr3_aa: CASRRTGADTQYF
d_call: -
v_call: TRBV6-2/TRBV6-3
j_call: TRBJ2-3
clone_size: few

cdr3_nt: TGCAGCGACGAGGGACTAGCGGGAGAAGATACGCAGTATTTT
cdr3_aa: CSDEGLAGEDTQYF
d_call: TRBD2
v_call: TRBV29-1
j_call: TRBJ2-3
clone_size: few

cdr3_nt: TGTGCCAGCAGTGACTCAACTAGCGGGAAAGAGACCCAGTACTTC
cdr3_aa: CASSDSTSGKETQYF
d_call: TRBD2
v_call: TRBV6-4
j_call: TRBJ2-5
clone_size: -

cdr3_nt: TGTGCCAGCAGCCAAGATACGCTTGTAACCAATGAGCAGTTCTTC
cdr3_aa: CASSQDTLVTNEQFF
d_call: -
v_call: TRBV3-1
j_call: TRBJ2-1
clone_size: -

cdr3_nt: TGCGCCAGCAGTATATCGCAGGTGATGGGCCTGGGCTACACCTTC
cdr3_aa: CASSISQVMGLGYTF
d_call: -
v_call: TRBV10-2
j_call: TRBJ1-2
clone_size: -

cdr3_nt: TGCAGCGTTGATCTAGCCCCGGCAGATACGCAGTATTTT
cdr3_aa: CSVDLAPADTQYF
d_call: -
v_call: TRBV29-1
j_call: TRBJ2-3
clone_size: many

cdr3_nt: TGTGCCAGCAGTTTATGGGGGACAGGGGGCGACGAGCAGTACTTC
cdr3_aa: CASSLWGTGGDEQYF
d_call: TRBD1
v_call: TRBV27
j_call: TRBJ2-7
clone_size: few

cdr3_nt: TGTGCCAGCAGCTACGTGGACAGCTGGGAGCAGTTCTTC
cdr3_aa: CASSYVDSWEQFF
d_call: -
v_call: TRBV7-8
j_call: TRBJ2-1
clone_size: few

cdr3_nt: TGTGCCGGCAGTTACATCTCCGGCGGGGGGAATTCCTACAATGAGCAGTTCTTC
cdr3_aa: CAGSYISGGGNSYNEQFF
d_call: TRBD2
v_call: TRBV6-5
j_call: TRBJ2-1
clone_size: -

cdr3_nt: TGCAGCGCAAGGGGCGGTGATAATGAAGCTTTCTTT
cdr3_aa: CSARGGDNEAFF
d_call: -
v_call: TRBV29-1
j_call: TRBJ1-1
clone_size: many

cdr3_nt: TGTGCCAGCAGTCCCGGCAGGGGATGGCCCGGGGAGCTGTTTTTT
cdr3_aa: CASSPGRGWPGELFF
d_call: -
v_call: TRBV12-3/TRBV12-4
j_call: TRBJ2-2
clone_size: -

cdr3_nt: TGTGCCAGCAGCGAGGACAGGGGTGAGGCAGATACGCAGTATTTT
cdr3_aa: CASSEDRGEADTQYF
d_call: TRBD1
v_call: TRBV7-8
j_call: TRBJ2-3
clone_size: -

cdr3_nt: TGTGCCTCCTTGGGGAACTCCTACGAGCAGTACTTC
cdr3_aa: CASLGNSYEQYF
d_call: -
v_call: TRBV28
j_call: TRBJ2-7
clone_size: -

cdr3_nt: TGTGCCAGCAGCCGTCTTGTAGGACCGGGAAACAACGAGCAGTACTTC
cdr3_aa: CASSRLVGPGNNEQYF
d_call: -
v_call: TRBV7-9
j_call: TRBJ2-7
clone_size: -

cdr3_nt: TGTGCCACCAGCTGGGGGGATCAGCCCCAGCATTTT
cdr3_aa: CATSWGDQPQHF
d_call: -
v_call: TRBV24-1
j_call: TRBJ1-5
clone_size: few

cdr3_nt: TGTGCCAGCAGCTTAGGCCGTTCAGGCTATCAGCCCCAGCATTTT
cdr3_aa: CASSLGRSGYQPQHF
d_call: -
v_call: TRBV13
j_call: TRBJ1-5
clone_size: many

cdr3_nt: TGTGCCAGCAGCTTAGGAGGGGTGTCCTACAATGAGCAGTTCTTC
cdr3_aa: CASSLGGVSYNEQFF
d_call: -
v_call: TRBV11-2
j_call: TRBJ2-1
clone_size: few

cdr3_nt: TGTGCCAGCAGCCTGATTGGACAGGGTGAAAAACTGTTTTTT
cdr3_aa: CASSLIGQGEKLFF
d_call: TRBD1
v_call: TRBV6-1
j_call: TRBJ1-4
clone_size: -

cdr3_nt: TGCAGCGCACTTAGCGATCGGGATACGCAGTATTTT
cdr3_aa: CSALSDRDTQYF
d_call: -
v_call: TRBV29-1
j_call: TRBJ2-3
clone_size: -

cdr3_nt: TGTCCGTCAAGGGGCGGGCGAGACGAGCAGTACTTC
cdr3_aa: CPSRGGRDEQYF
d_call: -
v_call: TRBV27
j_call: TRBJ2-7
clone_size: -

cdr3_nt: TGTGCCACCAGCAGAGAAATTACAGGGGTGAGCAATCAGCCCCAGCATTTT
cdr3_aa: CATSREITGVSNQPQHF
d_call: TRBD1
v_call: TRBV15
j_call: TRBJ1-5
clone_size: -

cdr3_nt: TGTGCCAGCAGCTGGGGAAGGGGGGCGAACACCGGGGAGCTGTTTTTT
cdr3_aa: CASSWGRGANTGELFF
d_call: -
v_call: TRBV5-5
j_call: TRBJ2-2
clone_size: few

cdr3_nt: TGTGCCAGCATGAAGGGCTCTGGGGCCAACGTCCTGACTTTC
cdr3_aa: CASMKGSGANVLTF
d_call: -
v_call: TRBV12-3/TRBV12-4
j_call: TRBJ2-6
clone_size: -

cdr3_nt: TGTGCCAGTAGTGGGGGCCACAGACTCACCGGGGAGCTGTTTTTT
cdr3_aa: CASSGGHRLTGELFF
d_call: -
v_call: TRBV19
j_call: TRBJ2-2
clone_size: few